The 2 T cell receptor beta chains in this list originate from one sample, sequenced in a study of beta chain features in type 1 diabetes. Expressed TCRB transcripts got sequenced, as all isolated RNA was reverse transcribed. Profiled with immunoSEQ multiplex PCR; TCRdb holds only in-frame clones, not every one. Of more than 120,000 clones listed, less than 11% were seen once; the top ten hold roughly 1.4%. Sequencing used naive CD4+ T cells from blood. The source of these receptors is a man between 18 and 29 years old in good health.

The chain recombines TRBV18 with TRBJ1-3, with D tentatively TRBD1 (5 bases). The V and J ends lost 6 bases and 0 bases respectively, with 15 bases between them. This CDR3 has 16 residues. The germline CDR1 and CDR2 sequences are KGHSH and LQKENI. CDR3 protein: CASSTGTGSSGNTIYF. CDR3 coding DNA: TGTGCCAGCTCTACCGGGACCGGGAGCTCTGGAAACACCATATATTTT. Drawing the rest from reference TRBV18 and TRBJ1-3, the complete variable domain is NAGVMQNPRHLVRRRGQEARLRCSPMKGHSHVYWYRQLPEEGLKFMVYLQKENIIDESGMPKERFSAEFPKEGPSILRIQQVVRGDSAAYFCASSTGTGSSGNTIYFGEGSWLTVV.

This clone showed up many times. The CDR3 region is CASSFMSSPLHF. As DNA, the CDR3 is TGTGCCAGCAGCTTCATGAGTTCACCCCTCCACTTT. The chain carries TRBV7-9 and TRBJ1-6; D remains ambiguous. Trimming removed 3 bases from V and 9 bases from J, with 6 bases in between. This CDR3 has 12 amino acids. Germline lookup yields CDR1 SEHNR and CDR2 FQNEAQ (reference sequence).